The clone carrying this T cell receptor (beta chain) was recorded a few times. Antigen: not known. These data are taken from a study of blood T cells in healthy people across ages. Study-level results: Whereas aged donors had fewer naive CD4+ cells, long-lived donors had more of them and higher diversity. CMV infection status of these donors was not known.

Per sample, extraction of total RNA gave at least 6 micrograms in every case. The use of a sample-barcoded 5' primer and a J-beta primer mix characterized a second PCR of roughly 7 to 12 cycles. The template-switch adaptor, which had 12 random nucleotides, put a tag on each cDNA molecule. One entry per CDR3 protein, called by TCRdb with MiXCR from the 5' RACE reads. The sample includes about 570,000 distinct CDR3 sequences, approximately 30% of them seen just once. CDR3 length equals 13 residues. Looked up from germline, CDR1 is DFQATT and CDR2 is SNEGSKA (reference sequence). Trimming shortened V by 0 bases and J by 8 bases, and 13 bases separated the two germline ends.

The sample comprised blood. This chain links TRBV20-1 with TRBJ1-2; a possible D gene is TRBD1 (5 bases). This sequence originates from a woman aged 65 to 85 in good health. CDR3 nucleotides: TGCAGTGCTAGAGATCAAACCGCAGGGGGCTACACCTTC. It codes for CSARDQTAGGYTF.